A selection of T cell receptor beta chains follows, all from one sample in a study of regulatory T cells in long-lasting Graves disease. TCRdb re-called the multiplex PCR reads with MiXCR, one entry per CDR3 protein. The table shows around 460,000 distinct CDR3 sequences, with 20% to 25% occurring only once. Specimen: peripheral blood mononuclear cells (PBMCs), collected when the disease was refractory, from a patient treated with antithyroid drugs. These TCRs come from a female donor with Graves disease. Both conserved end residues are part of each CDR3. The order of the fields is CDR3 length, V gene, J gene, clone size, D gene, CDR3 DNA, CDR3 protein. The D gene is left open where the match is weak. Size tells how often a clone was seen (once, few, many) or the class of an expanded clone, and some rows leave it out.

>18|TRBV24-1|TRBJ1-5|many|-
TGTGCCACCAGTGATTTAAGGGTCGACAGATCGAATAGCCAGCCCCAGCATTTT
CATSDLRVDRSNSQPQHF
>17|TRBV20-1|TRBJ2-5|few|TRBD1
TGCAGTGCTAGAGTCCCTTTTGGTTACCAGGGGGTAGAGACCCAGTACTTC
CSARVPFGYQGVETQYF
>11|TRBV5-1|TRBJ1-1|many|TRBD1
TGCGCCAGCAGCGCGACAGGGGAAGCTTTCTTT
CASSATGEAFF
>17|TRBV19|TRBJ2-4|few|TRBD1
TGTGCCAGTAGTCCATCGGGACAGAGAATAGCCAAAAACATTCAGTACTTC
CASSPSGQRIAKNIQYF
>13|TRBV6-5|TRBJ1-5|few|-
TGTGCCAGCAGTTACACGACTCTACAGCCCCAGCATTTT
CASSYTTLQPQHF
>15|TRBV12-3/TRBV12-4|TRBJ2-5|many|TRBD1
TGTGCCAGCAGTTTAATGAGACAGGGGTCTGAGACCCAGTACTTC
CASSLMRQGSETQYF
>15|TRBV20-1|TRBJ1-5|-|-
TGCAGTGCTACCCCGGGATACACCCGGAATCAGCCCCAGCATTTT
CSATPGYTRNQPQHF
>17|TRBV28|TRBJ1-4|many|-
TGTGCCAGCAGTTCACCCGGAGTTGGTGTGACTAATGAAAAACTGTTTTTT
CASSSPGVGVTNEKLFF
>15|TRBV28|TRBJ2-7|many|TRBD1
TGTGCCAGCAGCCCTTTGGACAGGGGGTACTACGAGCAGTACTTC
CASSPLDRGYYEQYF
>16|TRBV4-2|TRBJ1-2|-|-
TGTGCCAGCAGCCAAGAAAAGTTGATCGCTCCCCTTGGCTACACCTTC
CASSQEKLIAPLGYTF
>15|TRBV30|TRBJ1-4|-|-
TGTGCCTGGAGGTTCGGGCCAACAACTAATGAAAAACTGTTTTTT
CAWRFGPTTNEKLFF
>16|TRBV7-9|TRBJ1-1|-|-
TGTGCCAGTAGCTTAGTTGGCCGGAGTGGGAACACTGAAGCTTTCTTT
CASSLVGRSGNTEAFF
>14|TRBV20-1|TRBJ2-2|few|-
TGCAGTGCGTACCGGGACAAATACACCGGGGAGCTGTTTTTT
CSAYRDKYTGELFF
>15|TRBV19|TRBJ2-5|-|-
TGTGCCAGTAGTATAGTGGTCCTCCAAGGGGAGACCCAGTACTTC
CASSIVVLQGETQYF
>14|TRBV6-2/TRBV6-3|TRBJ1-4|few|-
TGTGCCAGCAGTCCTAGGACAACTAATGAAAAACTGTTTTTT
CASSPRTTNEKLFF
>15|TRBV2|TRBJ2-5|many|TRBD1
TGTGCCAGCAGTGAACAGGGGGCGAATCAAGAGACCCAGTACTTC
CASSEQGANQETQYF
>16|TRBV7-2|TRBJ1-3|-|-
TGTGCCAGCAGCTTAGATCGGCGGTCCGCTGGAAACACCATATATTTT
CASSLDRRSAGNTIYF
>15|TRBV20-1|TRBJ2-7|few|-
TGCAGTGCTAGAGATCTTCTGCTAGGCGGATACGAGCAGTACTTC
CSARDLLLGGYEQYF
>15|TRBV20-1|TRBJ2-5|-|TRBD2
TGCAGTGCTAGAGAGGCTAGCGGGGTCCAAGAGACCCAGTACTTC
CSAREASGVQETQYF
>17|TRBV11-3|TRBJ2-4|many|-
TGTGCCAGCAGCTTAGATCTAGAGGAGGGAGCCAAAAACATTCAGTACTTC
CASSLDLEEGAKNIQYF
>16|TRBV2|TRBJ2-6|-|TRBD1
TGTGCCTCCTGGACAGGGATACCTTCTGGGGCCAACGTCCTGACTTTC
CASWTGIPSGANVLTF
>15|TRBV3-1|TRBJ2-7|few|TRBD2
TGTGCCAGCAGCGTATCCGGGACTAGCGCCCACGAGCAGTACTTC
CASSVSGTSAHEQYF
>15|TRBV19|TRBJ1-1|-|TRBD1
TGTGCCAGTAGTAACCCGGGACAGCTCAACACTGAAGCTTTCTTT
CASSNPGQLNTEAFF
>14|TRBV11-1|TRBJ2-7|many|-
TGTGCCAGCAGAAAACCCGGGACCCGCTACGAGCAGTACTTC
CASRKPGTRYEQYF
>13|TRBV4-3|TRBJ2-2|many|TRBD2
TGCGCCAGCAGCCCGGGACTAACCGGGGAGCTGTTTTTT
CASSPGLTGELFF
>13|TRBV29-1|TRBJ2-2|-|-
TGCAGCGTTGAGGGGACCAACACCGGGGAGCTGTTTTTT
CSVEGTNTGELFF
>15|TRBV9|TRBJ1-2|few|TRBD1
TGTGCCAGCAGCGTAGGTCCGGGACAGAACTATGGCTACACCTTC
CASSVGPGQNYGYTF
>14|TRBV3-1|TRBJ1-6|-|-
TGTGCCAGCAGCCAAGAGGGGAGCCATTCACCCCTCCACTTT
CASSQEGSHSPLHF
>15|TRBV30|TRBJ1-2|many|-
TGTGCCAGCATGACACAGGGTCGAGCTAACTATGGCTACACCTTC
CASMTQGRANYGYTF
>13|TRBV11-1|TRBJ1-1|many|-
TGTGCCAGCAGCAGGAGGACATCCCCTGAAGCTTTCTTT
CASSRRTSPEAFF
>14|TRBV12-3/TRBV12-4|TRBJ2-7|many|TRBD2
TGTGCCTCACGGTTGCGGGAGGGCCGGTACGAGCAGTACTTC
CASRLREGRYEQYF
>16|TRBV6-5|TRBJ1-2|many|-
TGTGCCAGCAGTTACTCTCGGGACGGGCGAATCTATGGCTACACCTTC
CASSYSRDGRIYGYTF
>13|TRBV7-9|TRBJ1-2|-|-
TGTGCCAGCTCGGCTGGGGATCACTATGGCTACACCTTC
CASSAGDHYGYTF
>13|TRBV6-9|TRBJ1-2|-|-
TGTGCCAGCAGTTACGTTTCGGGAAGGGGCTACACCTTC
CASSYVSGRGYTF
>15|TRBV2|TRBJ1-1|many|-
TGTGCCAGCAGTGACAGGGGTCCCCCGAACACTGAAGCTTTCTTT
CASSDRGPPNTEAFF
>15|TRBV20-1|TRBJ2-5|-|TRBD1
TGCAGTGCCCAGGGCGACAGGGAAATTCAAGAGACCCAGTACTTC
CSAQGDREIQETQYF
>16|TRBV28|TRBJ1-2|many|-
TGTGCCAGCACCCCTTCGGTGGGGCCCTCTAACTATGGCTACACCTTC
CASTPSVGPSNYGYTF
>16|TRBV20-1|TRBJ2-4|few|-
TGCAGTGCTAGAAAACCACCTACCTTAGCCAAAAACATTCAGTACTTC
CSARKPPTLAKNIQYF
>14|TRBV28|TRBJ2-5|many|-
TGTGCCAGCAGACGCAGGTTTTATGGGGAGACCCAGTACTTC
CASRRRFYGETQYF
>16|TRBV13|TRBJ2-2|many|TRBD2
TGTGCCAGCAGCTTAGAGGCTAGCGGGAGTGTCGGGGAGCTGTTTTTT
CASSLEASGSVGELFF
>16|TRBV6-1|TRBJ2-2|-|TRBD1
TGTGCCAGCAGCCCATCCGGGACAGGGGGCACCGGGGAGCTGTTTTTT
CASSPSGTGGTGELFF
>16|TRBV28|TRBJ2-7|many|TRBD2
TGTGCCAGCAGTTTGGATACTAGCGGGAACTCCTACGAGCAGTACTTC
CASSLDTSGNSYEQYF
>15|TRBV28|TRBJ1-2|many|-
TGTGCCAGCACCCAAGATGTGGCCAATGGGTATGGCTACACCTTC
CASTQDVANGYGYTF
>14|TRBV3-1|TRBJ2-7|few|-
TGTGCCAGCAGCCAAGATCTTACTACCTACGAGCAGTACTTC
CASSQDLTTYEQYF
>14|TRBV6-2/TRBV6-3|TRBJ1-5|few|-
TGTGCCAGCAGTTGGTCAGCAACCAATCAGCCCCAGCATTTT
CASSWSATNQPQHF
>12|TRBV29-1|TRBJ1-1|many|-
TGCAGCGTTGAGGCTAGGAACACTGAAGCTTTCTTT
CSVEARNTEAFF
>13|TRBV12-3/TRBV12-4|TRBJ1-1|-|-
TGTGCCAGCAGACCTCTATTGAACACTGAAGCTTTCTTT
CASRPLLNTEAFF
>14|TRBV6-5|TRBJ1-2|many|-
TGTGCCAGCAGTTACCGTGACATGAGGGCTGGCTACACCTTC
CASSYRDMRAGYTF
>13|TRBV20-1|TRBJ1-5|-|-
TGCAGTGCTAGTTTGGGCTACAATCAGCCCCAGCATTTT
CSASLGYNQPQHF
>15|TRBV20-1|TRBJ1-6|-|-
TGCAGTGCTAGTGGGTTGGGACTGATTAATTCACCCCTCCACTTT
CSASGLGLINSPLHF
>15|TRBV20-1|TRBJ1-4|few|TRBD1
TGCAGTGCTAGAGACACCGGGACAGGCAGGGAAAAACTGTTTTTT
CSARDTGTGREKLFF
>15|TRBV15|TRBJ2-7|-|-
TGTGCCACCAGCAGAGATCGGGGACACTACTACGAGCAGTACTTC
CATSRDRGHYYEQYF
>13|TRBV6-1|TRBJ2-7|many|-
TGTGCCAGCAGCCCCCCGATGCTTCGGGAGCAGTACTTC
CASSPPMLREQYF
>18|TRBV12-3/TRBV12-4|TRBJ1-5|-|-
TGTGCCAGCAGTTTAGGGACTGCCGGGGGATATAGCAATCAGCCCCAGCATTTT
CASSLGTAGGYSNQPQHF
>14|TRBV7-9|TRBJ2-7|few|-
TGTGCCAGCAGCTTATTCCAGGGAAATCACGAGCAGTACTTC
CASSLFQGNHEQYF